This TCR beta chain was recorded in a study of cytomegalovirus exposure and HLA in healthy donors. Study-wide points: A link between a missense DCLRE1C variant and TCR beta V- and J-gene trimming emerged from a later analysis. Later on, an analysis showed TCR association rates differing by HLA locus, with DRB1 the most and HLA-C the fewest. Presence/absence analyses assumed roughly uniform sequencing depth across donors, which may not hold. TRBV6-2, TRBV6-3 and other indistinguishable V segments were excluded.

The PCR employed 60 Vbeta primers together with 13 Jbeta primers. Generated by immunoSEQ multiplex PCR, the TCRdb table keeps only in-frame clones and is missing some. Seen here are 95,000 to 100,000 clones, 76% observed once, and the top ten hold about 2%. The V and J ends lost 6 bases and 7 bases, in that order; junction bases with no gene match: 7. CDR1 and CDR2 (germline): MNHEY, SVGAGI. The CDR3 is made up of 14 amino acids. In regard to this clone: Its antigen is unknown.

The source material was PBMCs. V gene TRBV6-5 combines with J gene TRBJ2-1; 9 nucleotides line up with TRBD1. The clonotype was recovered from a man aged 35-49 years in good health and CMV-seronegative. CDR3 coding DNA: TGTGCCAGCAGCCGGGACAGGGTTGTGAATGAGCAGTTCTTC. This encodes CASSRDRVVNEQFF.